A selection of T cell receptor beta chains follows, all from one sample in a study of blood T cell repertoires in COVID-19. Here immunoSEQ multiplex PCR was the method, and the copy in TCRdb shows in-frame clones only, minus some. Counted here are 200,000 to 250,000 clones, about four fifths occurring once; the ten biggest clones make up roughly 10%. Sequenced sample: peripheral blood. These TCRs come from a man older than 75 with acute or convalescent COVID-19. Each CDR3 is given with its conserved first and last residue. D genes are given only for firm matches. The size entry is marked missing in some rows and otherwise reads once, few, many or a size class.

TRBV7-8	.	.	TRBJ2-7	CASSRLLTGPYEQYF	TGTGCCAGCAGCCGACTGTTAACAGGGCCGTACGAGCAGTACTTC
TRBV27	TRBD1	.	TRBJ1-2	CASSSQGADYGYTF	TGTGCCAGCAGTTCTCAGGGGGCAGACTATGGCTACACCTTC
TRBV7-9	TRBD1	few	TRBJ1-2	CASSSDRVGGYTF	TGTGCCAGCAGCTCCGACAGGGTCGGGGGCTACACCTTC
TRBV2	.	.	TRBJ1-1	CASVREARNTEAFF	TGTGCCAGCGTGAGGGAAGCGCGGAACACTGAAGCTTTCTTT
TRBV5-1	TRBD1	.	TRBJ1-4	CASSAQGLNEKLFF	TGCGCCAGCAGCGCACAGGGGCTTAATGAAAAACTGTTTTTT
TRBV12-3/TRBV12-4	TRBD1	.	TRBJ2-7	CASTPGGLYEQYF	TGTGCCAGCACCCCAGGGGGTCTCTACGAGCAGTACTTC
TRBV6-5	TRBD1	.	TRBJ1-1	CASSYTGQGAEAFF	TGTGCCAGCAGTTACACGGGACAGGGGGCTGAAGCTTTCTTT
TRBV18	.	once	TRBJ2-2	CASSPDYLNTGELFF	TGTGCCAGCTCACCGGACTACCTGAACACCGGGGAGCTGTTTTTT
TRBV5-1	.	.	TRBJ1-5	CASSLGAGDSNQPQHF	TGCGCCAGCAGCTTGGGGGCAGGGGATAGCAATCAGCCCCAGCATTTT
TRBV5-1	.	.	TRBJ2-1	CASSTTSSSYNEQFF	TGCGCCAGCAGCACGACTTCCAGCTCCTACAATGAGCAGTTCTTC
TRBV11-2	.	.	TRBJ2-3	CASSSGQGRFSTDTQYF	TGTGCCAGCAGCTCAGGGCAGGGGCGGTTCAGCACAGATACGCAGTATTTT
TRBV9	.	.	TRBJ2-1	CASSPREGSSYNEQFF	TGTGCCAGCAGCCCTAGAGAGGGTAGCTCCTACAATGAGCAGTTCTTC
TRBV27	.	.	TRBJ1-2	CASSLGSTTGGYTF	TGTGCCAGCAGTCTCGGAAGTACGACAGGAGGCTACACCTTC
TRBV4-2	TRBD2	.	TRBJ2-1	CASSPRTTSGRKGNEQFF	TGTGCCAGCAGCCCCCGCACGACTAGCGGGAGAAAGGGAAATGAGCAGTTCTTC
TRBV3-1/TRBV3-2	TRBD2	.	TRBJ2-1	CASSHLSGRAQFF	TGTGCCAGCAGCCATCTCTCAGGGAGGGCGCAGTTCTTC
TRBV10-3	.	once	TRBJ1-5	CAISESTGGNQPQHF	TGTGCCATCAGTGAGAGTACAGGAGGGAATCAGCCCCAGCATTTT
TRBV5-1	TRBD1	few	TRBJ1-2	CASSLMDRAGYTF	TGCGCCAGCAGCTTGATGGACAGGGCTGGCTACACCTTC
TRBV28	.	.	TRBJ1-4	CASSFSGGYVNEKLFF	TGTGCCAGCAGTTTTTCCGGGGGGTATGTGAACGAAAAACTGTTTTTT
TRBV24-1	.	.	TRBJ2-4	CATSDPDSTQYF	TGTGCCACCAGTGACCCTGACAGTACTCAGTACTTC
TRBV18	TRBD1	.	TRBJ2-7	CASSPGPKTGYEQYF	TGTGCCAGCTCACCAGGTCCGAAGACAGGGTACGAGCAGTACTTC
TRBV28	.	.	TRBJ1-6	CASRTRGAKNSPLHF	TGTGCCAGCAGGACGCGGGGGGCAAAGAATTCACCCCTCCACTTT
TRBV27	TRBD2	.	TRBJ2-4	CASAPLRGVGAKNIQYF	TGTGCCAGCGCTCCCCTGCGGGGGGTAGGGGCCAAAAACATTCAGTACTTC
TRBV25-1	TRBD1	.	TRBJ2-5	CASSATPWTGEEETQYF	TGTGCCAGCAGTGCCACTCCTTGGACAGGGGAGGAGGAGACCCAGTACTTC
TRBV28	TRBD1	.	TRBJ2-1	CATQKGTGGWGEQFF	TGTGCCACCCAGAAGGGGACAGGGGGCTGGGGTGAGCAGTTCTTC
TRBV6-5	.	.	TRBJ1-1	CASSIQGKTEAFF	TGTGCCAGCAGTATTCAGGGTAAAACTGAAGCTTTCTTT
TRBV5-1	.	.	TRBJ1-5	CASSLEGRRGQPQHF	TGCGCCAGCAGCTTGGAGGGACGCAGGGGCCAGCCCCAGCATTTT
TRBV5-1	TRBD2	.	TRBJ2-1	CASSFDRAGRNYNEQFF	TGCGCCAGCAGCTTTGATCGAGCGGGAAGGAACTACAATGAGCAGTTCTTC
TRBV6-5	TRBD1	.	TRBJ2-5	CASSRHRGPGETQYF	TGTGCCAGCAGTCGCCACAGGGGGCCCGGGGAGACCCAGTACTTC
TRBV2	.	.	TRBJ2-5	CASSGISGRGETQYF	TGTGCCAGCAGTGGAATCTCAGGGCGGGGAGAGACCCAGTACTTC
TRBV5-1	.	.	TRBJ2-3	CASSLARGGGRRVSQYF	TGCGCCAGCAGCTTGGCCCGCGGGGGCGGTCGCCGCGTATCGCAGTATTTT
TRBV18	.	once	TRBJ1-6	CASSPAGGTNSPLHF	TGTGCCAGCTCACCGGCCGGGGGGACGAACTCACCCCTCCACTTT
TRBV11-2	.	.	TRBJ2-7	CASSPPFGEQYF	TGTGCCAGCAGCCCCCCATTCGGGGAGCAGTACTTC
TRBV15	.	.	TRBJ1-6	CATSRGRNNSPLHF	TGTGCCACCAGCAGAGGCAGGAATAATTCACCCCTCCACTTT
TRBV15	TRBD1	.	TRBJ1-4	CATSRDQGARREKLFF	TGTGCCACCAGCAGAGACCAGGGGGCGCGTCGTGAAAAACTGTTTTTT
TRBV5-1	.	many	TRBJ1-6	CASSLGSSYNSPLHF	TGCGCCAGCAGCTTGGGGAGCTCCTATAATTCACCCCTCCACTTT
TRBV5-8	TRBD1	.	TRBJ2-3	CASSLVRQGAYTQYF	TGTGCCAGCAGCTTGGTGAGACAGGGGGCTTATACGCAGTATTTT
TRBV5-1	.	.	TRBJ1-2	CASSPHRVGYTF	TGCGCCAGCAGCCCGCACAGGGTTGGCTACACCTTC
TRBV11-1	TRBD2	.	TRBJ2-3	CASSSNGRAKDTQYF	TGTGCCAGCAGCTCAAACGGGAGGGCAAAAGATACGCAGTATTTT
TRBV7-2	.	few	TRBJ1-5	CASSLLFNQPQHF	TGTGCCAGCAGCCTCCTTTTTAATCAGCCCCAGCATTTT
TRBV5-4	TRBD1	.	TRBJ2-3	CASSPGQGNTDTQYF	TGTGCCAGCAGCCCGGGACAGGGGAACACAGATACGCAGTATTTT
TRBV6-5	.	.	TRBJ1-1	CASSIRGYGAFF	TGTGCCAGCAGTATAAGGGGTTACGGAGCTTTCTTT